The 10 T cell receptor beta chains below were found in one sample sequenced in a study of T cell repertoires in cytomegalovirus infection. TCRdb passed the reads through MiXCR, listing each CDR3 protein once. The sample lists about 220,000 distinct CDR3 sequences, around two fifths seen once, with 59% in the top ten. Their recognized antigens are unknown. Sequences were derived from CD8+ T cells from cultured PBMCs, sampled from culture after CMV antigen stimulation. These receptors came from a human donor in good health (CMV status not recorded). Some clones in this sample may be carry-over from other donors' samples.

The chain links TRBV7-8 to TRBJ2-5; 8 nucleotides agree with TRBD2. Germline V gene lookup returns CDR1 SGHVS and CDR2 FQNEAQ. This CDR3 region has 15 residues. With V trimmed by 4 bases and J by 4 bases, 8 bases remained unmatched. The CDR3 DNA reads TGTGCCAGCAGCTCTCCCGGGACTAGTATAGAGACCCAGTACTTC. Translating it yields CASSSPGTSIETQYF.

The chain employs TRBV7-6 and TRBJ2-1; tentatively, D is TRBD2 (5 bases). With 3 bases removed from V and 4 bases from J, the gap between germline ends came to 13 bases. Germline V gene lookup returns CDR1 SGHVS and CDR2 FNYEAQ. The CDR3 has 15 amino acids. The CDR3 protein is CASSFKRMDYNEQFF. DNA for the CDR3: TGTGCCAGCAGCTTCAAGCGGATGGATTACAATGAGCAGTTCTTC. Full variable domain (remainder filled in from reference TRBV7-6 and TRBJ2-1): GAGVSQSPRYKVTKRGQDVALRCDPISGHVSLYWYRQALGQGPEFLTYFNYEAQQDKSGLPNDRFSAERPEGSISTLTIQRTEQRDSAMYRCASSFKRMDYNEQFFGPGTRLTVL.

The CDR3 nucleotides read TGTGCCAGCAGCTTAACGACGTCAGAGACCCAGTACTTC. Translated, it gives CASSLTTSETQYF. V gene TRBV11-2 combines with J gene TRBJ2-5, with D unclear. Trimming pared 2 bases from V and 4 bases from J, leaving 8 bases between. The CDR3 length is 13 residues. Germline V gene data show CDR1 as SGHAT and CDR2 as FQNNGV.

This clonotype was detected only a few times. The chain recombines TRBV5-5 with TRBJ2-7, with D unresolved. V was clipped by 1 base and J by 5 bases, with 19 bases between them. Germline-derived CDR1 and CDR2 are SGHKS and YYEKEE (reference sequence). The CDR3 runs to 16 residues. The CDR3 coding sequence is TGTGCCAGCAGCTTGCAGGTCCCCTCTTCGCAGGACGAGCAGTACTTC. Translated: CASSLQVPSSQDEQYF.

The chain joins TRBV10-2 to TRBJ2-2; the D is unclear. V lost 2 bases and J lost 5, with 6 bases in between. Germline CDR1 WSHSY, CDR2 SAAADI. CDR3 length: 13 residues. In nucleotides, the CDR3 is TGCGCCAGCAGTGAGACCGGGACCGGGGAGCTGTTTTTT. This translates into CASSETGTGELFF.

V is TRBV7-6 and J is TRBJ1-1, with D perhaps matching TRBD1 (5 bases). This CDR3 comprises 13 residues. The V gene lost 5 bases and the J gene lost 11 bases, with 18 bases spanning the gap. Germline V gene sequence: CDR1 SGHVS, CDR2 FNYEAQ. The CDR3 nucleotides read TGTGCCAGCAGCCGCACCGCGGGGGTTCCTGCTTTCTTT. Translation: CASSRTAGVPAFF.

This clonotype was picked up a small number of times. This chain's CDR3 is CAISENSEEFQYF. In DNA, the CDR3 is TGTGCCATCAGTGAGAACAGTGAAGAGTTCCAGTACTTC. V and J are TRBV10-3 and TRBJ2-5; D is unclear. CDR3 length equals 13 residues. V gave up 2 bases and J gave up 10 bases, with 14 bases separating them. From germline, CDR1 is ENHRY and CDR2 SYGVKD.

In this sample, this clonotype turned up a few times. J is TRBJ1-1 and V is TRBV5-4; D unresolved. Germline V gene data show CDR1 as SGHNT and CDR2 as YYREEE (reference sequence). V lost 0 bases, J lost 0 bases, and 9 bases lay in between. The CDR3 has 15 amino acids. The CDR3 protein is CASSLVGWVNTEAFF. The CDR3 DNA reads as TGTGCCAGCAGCTTGGTGGGGTGGGTGAACACTGAAGCTTTCTTT. Full variable domain (outside the CDR3, taken from reference TRBV5-4 and TRBJ1-1): ETGVTQSPTHLIKTRGQQVTLRCSSQSGHNTVSWYQQALGQGPQFIFQYYREEENGRGNFPPRFSGLQFPNYSSELNVNALELDDSALYLCASSLVGWVNTEAFFGQGTRLTVV.

The chain carries TRBV3-1 and TRBJ2-1, with D possibly being TRBD2 (6 bases). Germline V gene data show CDR1 as LGHDT and CDR2 as YNNKEL (reference sequence). The CDR3 sequence is 15 residues long. V gave up 1 base and J gave up 4 bases, with 11 bases separating them. For the CDR3, the DNA is TGTGCCAGCAGCCAAGGCGGGGAGCCTTACAATGAGCAGTTCTTC. Translated: CASSQGGEPYNEQFF.

Only a few counts were recorded for this clonotype. The chain uses TRBV27 and TRBJ1-4; D not certain. Germline CDR1 is MNHEY and CDR2 is SMNVEV (reference sequence). CDR3 length: 15 residues. The V end lost 4 bases, the J end lost 2 bases, and 11 bases lay between the germline ends. The CDR3 bases are TGTGCCAGCAGTTCCCAGCGGGTGACTAATGAAAAACTGTTTTTT. Protein sequence: CASSSQRVTNEKLFF. Combining the CDR3 with reference TRBV27 and TRBJ1-4 gives the whole variable domain EAQVTQNPRYLITVTGKKLTVTCSQNMNHEYMSWYRQDPGLGLRQIYYSMNVEVTDKGDVPEGYKVSRKEKRNFPLILESPSPNQTSLYFCASSSQRVTNEKLFFGSGTQLSVL.